The TCR beta chain under discussion was sequenced for a study of blood T cell repertoires in COVID-19. The assay was immunoSEQ multiplex PCR, and TCRdb's table has in-frame clones only and misses some. The sample carries under 250,000 clones, more than 70% recorded once. Sequencing was performed on peripheral blood. This TCR was recovered from a woman aged 45-65 years with acute or convalescent COVID-19.

CDR3 loop: CASSARLAGNSDTQYF. The CDR3 nucleotides read TGTGCCAGCAGCGCTCGACTAGCGGGAAACTCAGATACGCAGTATTTT. V usage is TRBV3-1 (or the pseudogene TRBV3-2) and J usage is TRBJ2-3, with 11 nucleotides matching TRBD2. Per germline, CDR1 LGHDT and CDR2 YNNKEL (reference sequence). The CDR3 totals 16 residues. V shed 5 bases and J 4 bases; nucleotides not matched to a gene: 8.